A single sample gave rise to the 31 T cell receptor beta chains below, sequenced in a study of blood T cell repertoires in COVID-19. Sequencing used immunoSEQ multiplex PCR; TCRdb keeps in-frame clones, though not all of them. The sample carries approximately 150,000 clones, 75% to 85% recorded once. Material for sequencing was peripheral blood. Receptor source: a human donor in a cohort sampled during active COVID-19.

V and J are TRBV6-2 or TRBV6-3 and TRBJ2-7; TRBD1 matches at 10 bases. Germline V CDR1 and CDR2: MNHEY, SVGEGT. With V trimmed by 0 bases and J by 3 bases, 2 bases remained unmatched. CDR3 size: 15 residues. The CDR3 DNA reads as TGTGCCAGCAGTTACTCCTGGACAGGGGGCTACGAGCAGTACTTC. It translates to CASSYSWTGGYEQYF.

The chain couples TRBV11-3 to TRBJ2-7, with D perhaps matching TRBD1 (5 bases). This CDR3 spans 16 amino acids. The V gene lost 6 bases and the J gene lost 4 bases, with 22 bases spanning the gap. CDR1 and CDR2 from the germline V gene are SGHNT and YENEEA. The CDR3: CASSPLRAGIFYEQYF. CDR3 coding DNA: TGTGCCAGCAGTCCTCTTAGGGCAGGGATCTTTTACGAGCAGTACTTC.

This clone is termed medium-sized. This chain uses TRBV3-1 (or the pseudogene TRBV3-2) with TRBJ2-7; D is perhaps TRBD1 (5 bases). The CDR3 is 13 amino acids. V dropped 2 bases and J dropped 4 bases, with 9 bases sitting between them. CDR1 LGHDT and CDR2 YNNKEL come from the germline V gene (reference sequence). The CDR3 reads CASSQWQGYEQYF. The CDR3 DNA follows: TGTGCCAGCAGCCAATGGCAGGGTTACGAGCAGTACTTC.

V is TRBV6-5 and J is TRBJ1-3; no reliable D call. CDR1 is MNHEY and CDR2 is SVGAGI in the germline V gene. The CDR3 runs 15 residues. V lost 0 bases to trimming and J lost 0 bases, with 6 bases between them. As DNA, the CDR3 is TGTGCCAGCAGTTACTCTAGCCCCTCTGGAAACACCATATATTTT. Translation gives CASSYSSPSGNTIYF.

The chain is built from TRBV15 and TRBJ1-1; no clear D. V was shortened by 1 base and J by 3 bases, with 6 bases between the two germline ends. Per germline, CDR1 LNHNV and CDR2 YYDKDF (reference sequence). CDR3 length equals 13 residues. CDR3 bases: TGTGCCACCAGCAGAGGCGGAGACACTGAAGCTTTCTTT. As protein: CATSRGGDTEAFF.

This rearrangement joins TRBV7-2 to TRBJ2-7; D is perhaps TRBD1 (5 bases). There are 16 residues in the CDR3. Germline CDR1 and CDR2: SGHTA and FQGNSA. V lost 0 bases and J lost 0, with 12 bases in between. The CDR3 loop is CASSLAGGQSSYEQYF. Written as DNA, the CDR3 is TGTGCCAGCAGCTTAGCAGGCGGACAAAGCTCCTACGAGCAGTACTTC.

V is TRBV18 and J is TRBJ1-2; possible D gene TRBD1, 6 bases. The V gene's germline CDR1 is KGHSH and CDR2 LQKENI. The V end lost 3 bases, the J end lost 4 bases, and 27 bases lay between the germline ends. The CDR3 sequence is 19 residues long. DNA for the CDR3: TGTGCCAGCTCACCTTCAAAGTTAGGACAGCAAGCTCGCTTCTATGGCTACACCTTC. Its translation: CASSPSKLGQQARFYGYTF.

V gene TRBV7-2 combines with J gene TRBJ2-7; TRBD1 matches 11 bases. CDR1 SGHTA and CDR2 FQGNSA come from the germline V gene. After removal of 5 bases from V and 7 bases from J, the junction contained 4 bases not matched to a gene. The CDR3 has 13 residues. The CDR3 loop reads CASSPGQGAEQYF. The CDR3 DNA sequence: TGTGCCAGCAGCCCAGGACAGGGGGCGGAGCAGTACTTC.

The V and J genes are TRBV28 and TRBJ2-7; perhaps TRBD2 as D (6 bases). Trimming removed 7 bases at V and 7 bases at J, with 20 bases between. The CDR3 has 14 residues. CDR1 and CDR2 (germline): MDHEN, SYDVKM. The CDR3 nucleotides are TGTGCCAGCAACCTAAGGAGGGGTTATAGGGAGCAGTACTTC. Amino acid sequence: CASNLRRGYREQYF.

The chain is built from TRBV7-2 and TRBJ2-3; TRBD1 agrees at 9 bases. The CDR3 has 14 residues. Looked up from germline, CDR1 is SGHTA and CDR2 is FQGNSA. V shed 6 bases, J shed 2 bases, and the junction held 3 bases outside the gene matches. The chain's CDR3 is CASSRQGVTDTQYF. CDR3 in DNA: TGTGCCAGCAGTCGACAGGGGGTCACAGATACGCAGTATTTT.

The CDR3 coding sequence is TGTGCCAGCAGGGGGGGAAGCTCTGGGGCCAACGTCCTGACTTTC. Residues: CASRGGSSGANVLTF. This rearrangement joins TRBV28 to TRBJ2-6; a weak D match, TRBD2 (6 bases). The CDR3 loop spans 15 amino acids. V lost 6 bases to trimming and J lost 0 bases, with 9 bases between them. CDR1 MDHEN and CDR2 SYDVKM come from the germline V gene.

The chain recombines TRBV7-8 with TRBJ2-1; no clear D gene. Germline V lookup: CDR1 SGHVS, CDR2 FQNEAQ. Trimming stripped 5 bases from V and 9 bases from J, with 20 bases between. CDR3 length: 15 amino acids. The CDR3 sequence: CASSVIGQKSGEQFF. In nucleotides, the CDR3 is TGTGCCAGCAGCGTTATTGGGCAAAAGTCTGGTGAGCAGTTCTTC.

The chain has TRBV7-2 and TRBJ1-6; D gene ambiguous. This CDR3 is built from 12 residues. V lost 2 bases and J 7 bases, leaving 3 bases between the germline ends. Per germline, CDR1 SGHTA and CDR2 FQGNSA. In DNA, the CDR3 is TGTGCCAGCAGCTTACCGAATTCACCCCTCCACTTT. Encoded protein: CASSLPNSPLHF.

The chain couples TRBV27 to TRBJ2-7; TRBD1 matches 9 bases. The CDR3 sequence is 16 residues long. Germline V CDR1 and CDR2: MNHEY, SMNVEV (reference sequence). V gave up 2 bases and J gave up 4 bases; unmatched junction bases: 9. CDR3 nucleotides: TGTGCCAGCAGTTTAAGACCGGGACAGGGAGGGTACGAGCAGTACTTC. This gives the protein CASSLRPGQGGYEQYF.

The chain links TRBV7-9 to TRBJ2-7; maybe TRBD2 (5 bases). Germline V gene sequence: CDR1 SEHNR, CDR2 FQNEAQ (reference sequence). Trimming cost V 4 bases and J 1 base, with 11 bases left between them. This CDR3 region has 14 residues. The CDR3 DNA sequence: TGTGCCAGCAGCTGGAGGTTAGATTCCTACGAGCAGTACTTC. It specifies CASSWRLDSYEQYF.

CDR3: CASSHNPDRTGELFF. CDR3 DNA sequence: TGCGCCAGCAGCCATAACCCGGACAGGACCGGGGAGCTGTTTTTT. The chain employs TRBV4-1 and TRBJ2-2, with 7 bases matching TRBD1. The CDR3 contains 15 residues. After removal of 3 bases from V and 5 bases from J, the junction contained 6 bases not matched to a gene. Germline lookup yields CDR1 MGHRA and CDR2 YSYEKL.

This clone was picked up a small number of times. The rearrangement uses TRBV7-9 and TRBJ2-5; D is perhaps TRBD1 (5 bases). There are 15 residues in the CDR3. The germline V and J ends were trimmed by 6 bases and 4 bases, with 18 bases remaining between them. The V gene's germline CDR1 is SEHNR and CDR2 FQNEAQ (reference sequence). CDR3 loop: CASRPPPRVGETQYF. The CDR3 DNA sequence: TGTGCCAGCAGACCCCCCCCCAGGGTCGGAGAGACCCAGTACTTC.

The chain is built from TRBV9 and TRBJ2-3; 9 bases align to TRBD2. Germline assignment: CDR1 SGDLS and CDR2 YYNGEE. The CDR3 consists of 17 residues. V lost 0 bases, J lost 5 bases, and 10 bases stayed unmatched. The CDR3 sequence: CASSVEGGRGVGDTQYF. CDR3 nucleotides: TGTGCCAGCAGCGTAGAGGGCGGGAGGGGGGTCGGAGATACGCAGTATTTT.

The chain carries TRBV7-9 and TRBJ2-2; TRBD1 matches 8 bases. The CDR3 runs to 16 residues. The J segment lost 6 bases and the V segment lost 5 bases, leaving 11 bases of the junction unmatched. Looked up from germline, CDR1 is SEHNR and CDR2 is FQNEAQ (reference sequence). The DNA of the CDR3 is TGTGCCAGCAGCCGATTCCGGGACAGGCTAGCCGGGGAGCTGTTTTTT. This codes for CASSRFRDRLAGELFF.

This clone came up a few times. The V gene is TRBV4-1, the J gene TRBJ1-3; D perhaps matches TRBD1 (5 bases). The ends were cut back, 4 bases at V and 0 bases at J, with 13 bases in the middle. In germline, CDR1 is MGHRA, CDR2 YSYEKL. This CDR3 comprises 16 residues. This chain's CDR3 is CASSRQTDNSGNTIYF. As DNA, the CDR3 is TGCGCCAGCAGCCGGCAGACAGATAACTCTGGAAACACCATATATTTT.

The rearrangement uses TRBV10-3 and TRBJ1-1; D possibly corresponds to TRBD1 (6 bases). Looked up from germline, CDR1 is ENHRY and CDR2 is SYGVKD. CDR3 length: 13 residues. Trimming took 4 bases from V and 2 from J, leaving 8 bases between them. The CDR3 region has the DNA TGTGCCATCAGTGTGGACAGTAACACTGAAGCTTTCTTT. As protein: CAISVDSNTEAFF.

The chain carries TRBV5-1 and TRBJ1-1, with a tentative D call TRBD1 (5 bases). The CDR3 has 14 amino acids. Germline lookup yields CDR1 SGHRS and CDR2 YFSETQ. V was trimmed by 4 bases and J by 1 base, leaving 11 bases between them. The CDR3 bases are TGCGCCAGCAGCGGGCCGGGGGGGAACACTGAAGCTTTCTTT. Translation: CASSGPGGNTEAFF.

V is TRBV27 and J is TRBJ2-5; D ambiguous. The CDR3 spans 15 residues. The V gene lost 6 bases and the J gene lost 1 base, with 15 bases spanning the gap. Germline V gene sequence: CDR1 MNHEY, CDR2 SMNVEV (reference sequence). Here the CDR3 DNA reads TGTGCCAGCAGGAACATGTGGAGAAGCCAAGAGACCCAGTACTTC. Protein product: CASRNMWRSQETQYF.

The chain links TRBV21-1 to TRBJ1-5; the DNA was not used to check the table's D call, TRBD1. TRBV21-1 is a known pseudogene. CDR3 size: 18 residues. The CDR3 protein is CASRKRDRVTLANQPQHF. The CDR3 DNA reads TGTGCCAGCAGGAAACGGGACAGGGTGACGCTAGCAAATCAGCCCCAGCATTTT.

The genes are TRBV5-1 and TRBJ2-6; D not resolved. There are 18 residues in the CDR3. V lost 0 bases, J lost 0 bases, and 13 bases lay in between. Germline V lookup: CDR1 SGHRS, CDR2 YFSETQ. CDR3 sequence reads: CASSLGNVRFSGANVLTF. In DNA, the CDR3 is TGCGCCAGCAGCTTGGGAAATGTCCGGTTCTCTGGGGCCAACGTCCTGACTTTC.

This clone was seen more than once but under ten times. This chain connects TRBV6-6 to TRBJ1-5; 9 nucleotides align to TRBD1. The germline V gene encodes CDR1 MNHNY and CDR2 SVGAGI (reference sequence). The V and J ends lost 6 bases and 6 bases, in that order; junction bases with no gene match: 12. The CDR3 is 16 amino acids. In DNA form, the CDR3 reads TGTGCCAGCAGACCCCGGGACAGGGATCCAGGTCAGCCCCAGCATTTT. This sequence encodes CASRPRDRDPGQPQHF.

The V and J genes are TRBV11-2 and TRBJ2-7, with D possibly being TRBD1 (6 bases). This CDR3 is 16 amino acids long. Germline V lookup: CDR1 SGHAT, CDR2 FQNNGV. V lost 6 bases, J lost 3 bases, and 21 bases lay in between. This CDR3 is CASRRGSQSLVYEQYF. The DNA for the CDR3 is TGTGCCAGCAGGAGGGGGAGTCAGTCCCTAGTCTACGAGCAGTACTTC.

This clone was seen only a few times. J is TRBJ2-5 and V is TRBV13, with 10 bases fitting TRBD2. The length of the CDR3 is 17 residues. The J segment lost 5 bases and the V segment lost 1 base, leaving 10 bases of the junction unmatched. Germline V CDR1 and CDR2: PRHDT, FYEKMQ (reference sequence). The CDR3 region is CASSLVGLAGAGETQYF. The CDR3 DNA reads as TGTGCCAGCAGCTTAGTCGGGCTAGCGGGGGCAGGGGAGACCCAGTACTTC.

V and J are TRBV3-1 (or the pseudogene TRBV3-2) and TRBJ1-2; tentative D call: TRBD1 (6 bases). The germline V gene has CDR1 LGHDT and CDR2 YNNKEL (reference sequence). Trimming left V 1 base short and J 0 bases short, with 18 bases between. The CDR3 contains 18 residues. The CDR3 reads CASSQGWDIVEANYGYTF. In nucleotides, the CDR3 is TGTGCCAGCAGCCAAGGATGGGACATCGTGGAAGCTAACTATGGCTACACCTTC.

This clone has a handful of counts. The chain couples TRBV2 to TRBJ1-2; D is perhaps TRBD1 (5 bases). Germline CDR1 and CDR2: SNHLY and FYNNEI. The CDR3 sequence is 14 residues long. Trimming removed 5 bases at V and 4 bases at J, with 14 bases between. This CDR3 is CASSMTVNTYGYTF. The CDR3 DNA sequence: TGTGCCAGCAGTATGACAGTAAATACCTATGGCTACACCTTC. The full variable domain, completed using reference TRBV2 and TRBJ1-2, is EPEVTQTPSHQVTQMGQEVILRCVPISNHLYFYWYRQILGQKVEFLVSFYNNEISEKSEIFDDQFSVERPDGSNFTLKIRSTKLEDSAMYFCASSMTVNTYGYTFGSGTRLTVV.

Only one count was recorded for this clone. The chain employs TRBV18 and TRBJ1-1, with 8 bases aligning to TRBD1. CDR3 length: 16 amino acids. The germline V gene encodes CDR1 KGHSH and CDR2 LQKENI. J was trimmed by 1 base and V by 0 bases; bases with no gene match: 4. CDR3 DNA: TGTGCCAGCTCACCACCGAAGGGACAGGAGAACACTGAAGCTTTCTTT. It specifies CASSPPKGQENTEAFF. Using reference TRBV18 and TRBJ1-1 for the parts outside the CDR3, the full variable domain is NAGVMQNPRHLVRRRGQEARLRCSPMKGHSHVYWYRQLPEEGLKFMVYLQKENIIDESGMPKERFSAEFPKEGPSILRIQQVVRGDSAAYFCASSPPKGQENTEAFFGQGTRLTVV.